One and the same sample provided the 2 T cell receptor beta chains below, sequenced in a study of blood T cell repertoires in COVID-19. Using immunoSEQ multiplex PCR, the repertoire was profiled, and TCRdb retains in-frame clones only, with some absent. Found here are 100,000 or so clones, approximately 92% of them singletons; the top ten hold under 7.5%. The sample taken for sequencing was peripheral blood. These receptors originate from a woman aged 60-70 years with active COVID-19.

This chain connects TRBV28 to TRBJ2-4; possibly TRBD1 for D (5 bases). V dropped 6 bases and J dropped 5 bases, with 14 bases sitting between them. Germline V lookup: CDR1 MDHEN, CDR2 SYDVKM. There are 14 residues in the CDR3. The CDR3 loop reads CASRTTGAQNIQYF. The CDR3 bases are TGTGCCAGCAGAACAACTGGGGCCCAAAACATTCAGTACTTC.

The J gene is TRBJ2-2, the V gene TRBV6-5; D is unresolved. The CDR3 loop spans 15 amino acids. The germline gives CDR1 MNHEY, CDR2 SVGAGI. V lost 5 bases, J lost 1 base, and 11 bases lay in between. The CDR3 DNA reads TGTGCCAGCAGTCCCCGGGTCTTGAACACCGGGGAGCTGTTTTTT. Encoded protein: CASSPRVLNTGELFF.